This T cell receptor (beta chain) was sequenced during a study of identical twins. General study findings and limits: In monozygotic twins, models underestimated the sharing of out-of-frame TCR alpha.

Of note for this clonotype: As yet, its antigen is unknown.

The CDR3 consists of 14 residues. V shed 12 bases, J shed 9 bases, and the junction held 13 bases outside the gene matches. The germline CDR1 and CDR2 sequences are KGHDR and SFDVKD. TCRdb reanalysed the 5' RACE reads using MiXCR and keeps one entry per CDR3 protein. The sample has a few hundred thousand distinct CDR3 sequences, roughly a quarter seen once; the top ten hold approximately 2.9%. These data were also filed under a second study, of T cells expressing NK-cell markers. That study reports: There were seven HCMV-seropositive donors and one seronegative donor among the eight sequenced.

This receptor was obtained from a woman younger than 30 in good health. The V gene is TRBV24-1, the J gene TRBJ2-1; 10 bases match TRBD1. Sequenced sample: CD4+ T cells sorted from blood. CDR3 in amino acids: CARLWDRGEVEQFF. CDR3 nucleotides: TGTGCCCGTCTGTGGGACAGGGGTGAGGTTGAGCAGTTCTTC.